A single sample is the source of the 2 T cell receptor beta chains below, sequenced in a study of CD8 T cells in Susac syndrome. Roughly 0.5 to 1 ug RNA was reverse transcribed with random hexamers. TCRdb re-called the immunoSEQ multiplex PCR reads through MiXCR, storing one row per CDR3 protein. The sample contains about 210,000 distinct CDR3 sequences, about 95% of which appear only once. Sequencing input: CD4+ T cells from PBMCs. All receptors come from a human donor with multiple sclerosis.

This rearrangement joins TRBV3-1 to TRBJ1-1, with D perhaps matching TRBD1 (5 bases). Germline assignment: CDR1 LGHDT and CDR2 YNNKEL (reference sequence). V shed 0 bases and J shed 6 bases, with 20 bases lying between them. CDR3 size: 17 residues. The CDR3 loop is CASSQDQVLRGVAEAFF. DNA of the CDR3: TGTGCCAGCAGCCAAGATCAAGTGCTCCGAGGGGTCGCTGAAGCTTTCTTT. Full variable domain (outside the CDR3, taken from reference TRBV3-1 and TRBJ1-1): DTAVSQTPKYLVTQMGNDKSIKCEQNLGHDTMYWYKQDSKKFLKIMFSYNNKELIINETVPNRFSPKSPDKAHLNLHINSLELGDSAVYFCASSQDQVLRGVAEAFFGQGTRLTVV.

The chain carries TRBV3-1 and TRBJ2-2; D is unclear. Looked up from germline, CDR1 is LGHDT and CDR2 is YNNKEL (reference sequence). This CDR3 contains 13 residues. V lost 2 bases to trimming and J lost 5 bases, with 6 bases between them. For the CDR3, the DNA is TGTGCCAGCAGCCAAATGGAGACCGGGGAGCTGTTTTTT. It encodes CASSQMETGELFF.